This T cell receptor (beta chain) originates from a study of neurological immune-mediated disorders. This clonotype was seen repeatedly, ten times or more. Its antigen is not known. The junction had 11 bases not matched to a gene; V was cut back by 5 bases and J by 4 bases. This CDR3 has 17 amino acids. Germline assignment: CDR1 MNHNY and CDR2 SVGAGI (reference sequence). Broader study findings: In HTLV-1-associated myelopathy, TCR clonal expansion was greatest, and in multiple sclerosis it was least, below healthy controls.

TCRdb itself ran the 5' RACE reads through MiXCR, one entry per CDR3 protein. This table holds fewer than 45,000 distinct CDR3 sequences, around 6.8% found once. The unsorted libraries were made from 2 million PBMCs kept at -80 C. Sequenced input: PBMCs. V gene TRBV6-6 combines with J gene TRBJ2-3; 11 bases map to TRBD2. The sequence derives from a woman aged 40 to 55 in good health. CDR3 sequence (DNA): TGTGCCAGCAGTCCCCTTATCACTAGCGGGAGTTCAGATACGCAGTATTTT. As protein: CASSPLITSGSSDTQYF.